The TCR beta chain described here comes from a study of CD8+CD57+ T cells in acquired aplastic anemia. Concerning this clonotype: A read error may account for a junction end that differs from germline.

Sequencing involved patients with CD8+CD57+ cell expansion previously shown by flow cytometry. Both TCR beta VDJ combination and CDR3 sequence profiling were carried out. Genomic DNA was the template for this profiling. TCRdb used MiXCR to reprocess the reads, holding one entry per CDR3 protein. This table holds 120,000 or so distinct CDR3 sequences, about 40% found once. This sequence was found in a human donor with aplastic anemia. The sample was sorted CD4+, CD8+, or CD8+CD57+ T cells (not recorded which) from PBMCs.

The CDR3 DNA sequence: TGCGCCTGCAGCTTGTATAGGCAGGAGCACGAGCAGTACTTC. Translation: CACSLYRQEHEQYF. J is TRBJ2-7 and V is TRBV5-1; no definite D call. Germline values: CDR1 SGHRS, CDR2 YFSETQ. The CDR3 has 14 amino acids. Supplemented by reference TRBV5-1 and TRBJ2-7, the full variable domain reads KAGVTQTPRYLIKTRGQQVTLSCSPISGHRSVSWYQQTPGQGLQFLFEYFSETQRNKGNFPGRFSGRQFSNSRSEMNVSTLELGDSALYLCACSLYRQEHEQYFGPGTRLTVT.